Listed below are T cell receptor beta chains from one sample, sequenced in a study of blood T cell repertoires in COVID-19. Profiled with immunoSEQ multiplex PCR; TCRdb holds only in-frame clones, not every one. This sample yields roughly 410,000 clones, of which approximately 89% are seen a single time; approximately 2.5% belongs to the top ten. Sequenced material: peripheral blood. These receptors were taken from a woman aged 60-70 years with COVID-19, enrolled during active disease. The CDR3 runs from the conserved cysteine through the conserved F or W. Fields, in order: V gene, D gene, clone size, J gene, CDR3 protein, CDR3 DNA. The D gene is left open where the match is weak. A row's size may be missing; if present it is once, few, many or a size class.

V: TRBV19
D: NA
size: NA
J: TRBJ1-4
CDR3: CASSIGGVTNEKLFF
DNA: TGTGCCAGTAGTATAGGGGGCGTGACTAATGAAAAACTGTTTTTT

V: TRBV28
D: NA
size: once
J: TRBJ2-1
CDR3: CASTTWSVAYNEQFF
DNA: TGTGCCAGCACTACCTGGAGTGTCGCCTACAATGAGCAGTTCTTC

V: TRBV4-1
D: TRBD2
size: NA
J: TRBJ2-7
CDR3: CASSPGGIPGAYEQYF
DNA: TGCGCCAGCAGCCCGGGGGGGATACCCGGGGCCTACGAGCAGTACTTC

V: TRBV6-5
D: TRBD1
size: few
J: TRBJ1-1
CDR3: CASSPRDSMNTEAFF
DNA: TGTGCCAGCAGTCCCCGGGACAGCATGAACACTGAAGCTTTCTTT

V: TRBV6-5
D: TRBD1
size: NA
J: TRBJ1-2
CDR3: CASRQGDFNYGYTF
DNA: TGTGCCAGCCGTCAGGGGGACTTTAACTATGGCTACACCTTC

V: TRBV5-1
D: TRBD2
size: NA
J: TRBJ2-1
CDR3: CASSLTQLSSGGAAGQFF
DNA: TGCGCCAGCAGCCTGACCCAGTTGAGTAGCGGGGGGGCCGCAGGGCAGTTCTTC

V: TRBV3-1/TRBV3-2
D: NA
size: NA
J: TRBJ1-2
CDR3: CASSQGENRNYGYTF
DNA: TGTGCCAGCAGCCAAGGGGAGAACAGAAACTATGGCTACACCTTC

V: TRBV9
D: TRBD1
size: NA
J: TRBJ2-7
CDR3: CASSNGGQGYHEQYF
DNA: TGTGCCAGCAGCAACGGAGGACAGGGCTACCACGAGCAGTACTTC

V: TRBV11-2
D: NA
size: NA
J: TRBJ1-4
CDR3: CASSLPEEKLFF
DNA: TGTGCCAGCAGCTTACCCGAGGAAAAACTGTTTTTT

V: TRBV27
D: NA
size: once
J: TRBJ1-5
CDR3: CASRVAGKGQPQHF
DNA: TGTGCCAGCCGCGTCGCAGGGAAGGGACAGCCCCAGCATTTT

V: TRBV28
D: TRBD1
size: NA
J: TRBJ1-1
CDR3: CASSFFADRGLVYTEAFF
DNA: TGTGCCAGCAGTTTCTTCGCGGACAGGGGGCTTGTGTACACTGAAGCTTTCTTT

V: TRBV5-1
D: TRBD2
size: NA
J: TRBJ2-3
CDR3: CASSLLISGGAGDTQYF
DNA: TGCGCCAGCAGCTTGTTAATTAGCGGGGGGGCCGGAGATACGCAGTATTTT

V: TRBV27
D: TRBD1
size: NA
J: TRBJ2-1
CDR3: CASTRNRQGRGNEQFF
DNA: TGTGCCAGCACCCGAAATCGACAGGGGAGAGGGAATGAGCAGTTCTTC

V: TRBV4-1
D: NA
size: NA
J: TRBJ2-7
CDR3: CASSQVPGEYEQYF
DNA: TGCGCCAGCAGCCAAGTACCGGGAGAGTACGAGCAGTACTTC

V: TRBV7-9
D: NA
size: NA
J: TRBJ1-1
CDR3: CASSFSQGSNTEAFF
DNA: TGTGCCAGCAGCTTTTCGCAGGGCTCGAACACTGAAGCTTTCTTT

V: TRBV3-1/TRBV3-2
D: NA
size: NA
J: TRBJ1-2
CDR3: CASSQSYRAFGYTF
DNA: TGTGCCAGCAGCCAATCCTACAGGGCGTTTGGCTACACCTTC

V: TRBV6-6
D: NA
size: NA
J: TRBJ1-6
CDR3: CASSYGSGARSPLHF
DNA: TGTGCCAGCAGTTATGGATCAGGGGCCCGGTCACCCCTCCACTTT

V: TRBV7-9
D: NA
size: NA
J: TRBJ2-7
CDR3: CASSLDVGQSHSEQYF
DNA: TGTGCCAGCAGCTTAGATGTAGGACAGTCACATTCCGAGCAGTACTTC

V: TRBV7-9
D: NA
size: NA
J: TRBJ2-7
CDR3: CASGRYRYEQYF
DNA: TGTGCCAGTGGCAGGTACCGCTACGAGCAGTACTTC

V: TRBV5-1
D: NA
size: NA
J: TRBJ2-7
CDR3: CASSTNLGQSYEQYF
DNA: TGCGCCAGCAGCACCAATCTAGGTCAGAGCTACGAGCAGTACTTC

V: TRBV27
D: TRBD1
size: NA
J: TRBJ1-2
CDR3: CASSNRGNYGYTF
DNA: TGTGCCAGCAGTAACAGGGGTAACTATGGCTACACCTTC

V: TRBV6-5
D: NA
size: once
J: TRBJ2-3
CDR3: CASSYFRGIIDTQYF
DNA: TGTGCCAGCAGTTATTTCCGGGGGATCATAGATACGCAGTATTTT

V: TRBV9
D: NA
size: NA
J: TRBJ1-1
CDR3: CASSVAGAMNTEAFF
DNA: TGTGCCAGCAGCGTTGCGGGGGCCATGAACACTGAAGCTTTCTTT

V: TRBV5-1
D: NA
size: NA
J: TRBJ1-5
CDR3: CASSLEGVSNQPQHF
DNA: TGCGCCAGCAGCTTGGAAGGGGTGAGCAATCAGCCCCAGCATTTT

V: TRBV2
D: NA
size: NA
J: TRBJ1-5
CDR3: CASSERGGRQPQHF
DNA: TGTGCCAGCAGTGAACGCGGGGGGCGGCAGCCCCAGCATTTT

V: TRBV6-2/TRBV6-3
D: TRBD1
size: NA
J: TRBJ2-7
CDR3: CASSPDRGGYEQYF
DNA: TGTGCCAGCAGCCCCGACAGGGGGGGGTACGAGCAGTACTTC

V: TRBV11-2
D: TRBD1
size: NA
J: TRBJ1-1
CDR3: CASSLDWYRGRGNTEAFF
DNA: TGTGCCAGCAGCTTAGATTGGTACAGGGGGCGAGGAAACACTGAAGCTTTCTTT

V: TRBV6-6
D: NA
size: NA
J: TRBJ2-1
CDR3: CASSSGYYNEQFF
DNA: TGTGCCAGCAGTTCAGGTTACTACAATGAGCAGTTCTTC

V: TRBV6-5
D: TRBD1
size: NA
J: TRBJ2-3
CDR3: CASSYMDRSSTDTQYF
DNA: TGTGCCAGCAGTTACATGGACAGGAGTAGCACAGATACGCAGTATTTT

V: TRBV4-1
D: NA
size: NA
J: TRBJ1-1
CDR3: CASSHQGLNTEAFF
DNA: TGCGCCAGCAGCCATCAGGGGCTGAACACTGAAGCTTTCTTT

V: TRBV3-1/TRBV3-2
D: NA
size: NA
J: TRBJ1-1
CDR3: CASSQWSRQQNTEAFF
DNA: TGTGCCAGCAGCCAATGGTCGAGACAACAGAACACTGAAGCTTTCTTT

V: TRBV20-1
D: NA
size: NA
J: TRBJ1-1
CDR3: CSASLDSLNTEAFF
DNA: TGCAGTGCTAGTTTGGACAGTTTGAACACTGAAGCTTTCTTT

V: TRBV11-2
D: TRBD1
size: NA
J: TRBJ1-4
CDR3: CASSLGTGQSGEKLFF
DNA: TGTGCCAGCAGCTTGGGGACAGGGCAGTCTGGTGAAAAACTGTTTTTT

V: TRBV9
D: TRBD2
size: NA
J: TRBJ2-3
CDR3: CASSVVGGGSTDTQYF
DNA: TGTGCCAGCAGCGTAGTCGGCGGGGGGTCCACAGATACGCAGTATTTT

V: TRBV20-1
D: NA
size: NA
J: TRBJ2-5
CDR3: CSVSGQETQYF
DNA: TGCAGTGTATCGGGGCAAGAGACCCAGTACTTC

V: TRBV30
D: NA
size: NA
J: TRBJ1-1
CDR3: CAWTGQRMNTEAFF
DNA: TGTGCCTGGACAGGGCAGAGAATGAACACTGAAGCTTTCTTT

V: TRBV3-1/TRBV3-2
D: NA
size: NA
J: TRBJ1-1
CDR3: CASSQKLRDFTEAFF
DNA: TGTGCCAGCAGCCAGAAGCTCAGGGACTTCACTGAAGCTTTCTTT

V: TRBV6-5
D: NA
size: NA
J: TRBJ2-7
CDR3: CASSTVSSYEQYF
DNA: TGTGCCAGCAGCACAGTCTCTTCCTACGAGCAGTACTTC

V: TRBV3-1/TRBV3-2
D: NA
size: few
J: TRBJ1-6
CDR3: CASSQSDSSSPLHF
DNA: TGTGCCAGCAGCCAATCGGACAGTTCTTCACCCCTCCACTTT

V: TRBV18
D: TRBD1
size: NA
J: TRBJ1-6
CDR3: CASSPFGTDVAYNSPLHF
DNA: TGTGCCAGCTCACCATTCGGGACAGACGTCGCCTATAATTCACCCCTCCACTTT

V: TRBV15
D: NA
size: NA
J: TRBJ1-1
CDR3: CATSRRGSGAFF
DNA: TGTGCCACCAGCAGAAGGGGGAGTGGGGCTTTCTTT

V: TRBV3-1/TRBV3-2
D: TRBD1
size: NA
J: TRBJ2-4
CDR3: CASSRLQGALRYF
DNA: TGTGCCAGCAGCCGGTTACAGGGGGCCCTTCGGTACTTC

V: TRBV28
D: NA
size: NA
J: TRBJ1-5
CDR3: CASSWGGYGNQPQHF
DNA: TGTGCCAGCAGTTGGGGGGGTTATGGCAATCAGCCCCAGCATTTT

V: TRBV6-1
D: NA
size: NA
J: TRBJ1-2
CDR3: CASSEARLGYTF
DNA: TGTGCCAGCAGTGAAGCGCGGTTGGGCTACACCTTC

V: TRBV19
D: TRBD1
size: NA
J: TRBJ1-3
CDR3: CASSSGTGRFSGNTIYF
DNA: TGTGCCAGTAGTTCCGGGACAGGGCGATTCTCTGGAAACACCATATATTTT

V: TRBV5-1
D: NA
size: NA
J: TRBJ2-4
CDR3: CASSSMTRENIQYF
DNA: TGCGCCAGCAGCTCAATGACCAGGGAAAACATTCAGTACTTC

V: TRBV28
D: TRBD2
size: NA
J: TRBJ2-1
CDR3: CASSLLGGAGGQYNEQFF
DNA: TGTGCCAGCAGTTTATTGGGGGGGGCGGGAGGTCAATACAATGAGCAGTTCTTC

V: TRBV7-3
D: TRBD1
size: NA
J: TRBJ1-6
CDR3: CAGSDRPFEDNSPLHF
DNA: TGTGCCGGGTCGGACAGGCCCTTTGAAGATAATTCACCCCTCCACTTT

V: TRBV4-2
D: NA
size: NA
J: TRBJ1-5
CDR3: CASSQVAGSQPQHF
DNA: TGTGCCAGCAGCCAAGTAGCCGGGAGTCAGCCCCAGCATTTT